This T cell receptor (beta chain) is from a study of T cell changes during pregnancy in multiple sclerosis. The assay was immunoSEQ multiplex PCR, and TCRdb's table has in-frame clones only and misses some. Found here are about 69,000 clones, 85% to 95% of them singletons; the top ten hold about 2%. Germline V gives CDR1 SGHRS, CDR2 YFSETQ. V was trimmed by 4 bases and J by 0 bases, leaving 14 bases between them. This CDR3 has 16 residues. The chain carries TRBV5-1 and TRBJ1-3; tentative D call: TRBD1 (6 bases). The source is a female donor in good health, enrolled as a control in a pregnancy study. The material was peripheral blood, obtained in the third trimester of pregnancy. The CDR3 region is CASSGVGTSSGNTIYF. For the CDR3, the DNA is TGCGCCAGCAGCGGGGTTGGGACAAGCTCTGGAAACACCATATATTTT.